The 23 T cell receptor beta chains in this list originate from one sample, sequenced in a study of CD8 T cells in ankylosing spondylitis. No antigen has been assigned to these receptors. TCRdb reprocessed the 5' RACE reads with MiXCR, giving one entry per CDR3 protein. This sample has roughly 700,000 distinct CDR3 sequences; under 20% occur once, and the top ten carry under 20%. Study-level results: Seemingly characteristic of ankylosing spondylitis blood was a TCR beta motif consisting of about 8 highly homologous variants.

Sequenced material: blood, either unsorted or a sorted T cell fraction (not recorded which). The source is a male donor with ankylosing spondylitis.

Only a few counts were recorded for this clonotype. The chain is built from TRBV29-1 and TRBJ2-3, with D possibly TRBD2 on 5 matching bases. With 4 bases removed from V and 3 bases from J, the gap between germline ends came to 5 bases. This CDR3 has 11 amino acids. Germline V gives CDR1 SQVTM, CDR2 ANQGSEA. CDR3 bases: TGCAGCGTTGCGGGGACAGATACGCAGTATTTT. This encodes CSVAGTDTQYF.

CDR3 sequence reads: CASSLVGLADRGELFF. The CDR3, as DNA: TGTGCCAGCAGCTTAGTGGGACTAGCGGACCGAGGGGAGCTGTTTTTT. J is TRBJ2-2 and V is TRBV11-2; 11 bases map to TRBD2. Germline CDR1 and CDR2: SGHAT and FQNNGV. This CDR3 is 16 amino acids long. The V segment lost 1 base and the J segment 8 bases; nucleotides outside the gene matches: 6.

The CDR3: CAISHPGQGAYEQYF. Written as DNA, the CDR3 is TGTGCCATCAGCCACCCGGGACAGGGGGCCTACGAGCAGTACTTC. The rearrangement joins TRBV10-3 to TRBJ2-7; 11 nucleotides agree with TRBD1. V trimming: 6 bases; J trimming: 2 bases; junction bases outside the gene matches: 6. The germline CDR1 and CDR2 sequences are ENHRY and SYGVKD. This CDR3 has 15 residues.

This clonotype was detected only a few times. The genes are TRBV29-1 and TRBJ2-7, with D uncertain. Germline CDR1 SQVTM, CDR2 ANQGSEA. Between the trimmed V and J ends, which lost 2 bases and 2 bases, there was a span of 4 bases. The CDR3 runs 11 residues. The CDR3 here is CSVELAYEQYF. DNA of the CDR3: TGCAGCGTTGAATTGGCCTACGAGCAGTACTTC.

The V and J genes are TRBV6-5 and TRBJ1-2; TRBD1 matches 7 bases. CDR3 length: 14 residues. Germline V gene lookup returns CDR1 MNHEY and CDR2 SVGAGI. Trimming at V came to 4 bases and at J to 3 bases, leaving 5 bases not matched to a gene. The CDR3 nucleotides are TGTGCCAGCAGTTTCCGGACAGGCCACTATGGCTACACCTTC. This gives the protein CASSFRTGHYGYTF.

This clonotype has only a few counts. This sequence joins TRBV11-1 and TRBJ2-7; 10 nucleotides line up with TRBD1. The CDR3 runs 19 residues. Germline V CDR1 and CDR2: SGHAT, FQDESV (reference sequence). V trimming: 5 bases; J trimming: 3 bases; junction bases outside the gene matches: 19. The CDR3 reads CASSTSGTGATSGLYEQYF. CDR3 in DNA: TGTGCCAGCAGCACATCCGGGACAGGGGCCACAAGTGGCCTCTACGAGCAGTACTTC.

This clonotype came up a few times. The rearrangement links TRBV18 to TRBJ2-7, with D tentatively TRBD1 (6 bases). From germline, CDR1 is KGHSH and CDR2 LQKENI. V lost 2 bases, J lost 5 bases, and 13 bases lay in between. The CDR3 consists of 14 residues. For the CDR3, the DNA is TGTGCCAGCTCACCAGGGGTGGGGGACAACGAGCAGTACTTC. Translating gives CASSPGVGDNEQYF.

This clonotype appeared a few times. The chain is built from TRBV29-1 and TRBJ2-7, with 8 bases identical to TRBD1. The CDR3 loop spans 15 amino acids. Germline values: CDR1 SQVTM, CDR2 ANQGSEA. After removal of 7 bases from V and 3 bases from J, the junction contained 14 bases not matched to a gene. The CDR3 here is CSALDRDIYGYEQYF. In DNA form, the CDR3 reads TGCAGCGCCCTGGACAGGGATATTTATGGCTACGAGCAGTACTTC.

This clonotype was counted a few times. The chain couples TRBV12-3 or TRBV12-4 to TRBJ2-1, with D maybe TRBD1 (6 bases). The CDR3 is 13 amino acids. The ends were cut back, 7 bases at V and 4 bases at J, with 11 bases in the middle. CDR3 DNA sequence: TGTGCCAGCACTAAGGGACATTACAATGAGCAGTTCTTC. This encodes CASTKGHYNEQFF.

Only a few counts were recorded for this clonotype. This chain connects TRBV10-3 to TRBJ2-1; D is perhaps TRBD1 or TRBD2 (5 bases each). The V gene's germline CDR1 is ENHRY and CDR2 SYGVKD. V was pared by 7 bases and J by 7 bases, with 14 bases between. The CDR3 consists of 13 residues. CDR3 residues: CAINQGPGNEQFF. CDR3 in DNA: TGTGCCATCAACCAGGGTCCGGGGAATGAGCAGTTCTTC.

This clonotype was found a few times. The genes are TRBV4-1 and TRBJ1-6; D uncertain. CDR1 is MGHRA, CDR2 YSYEKL, per germline. Trimming took 0 bases from V and 0 from J, leaving 12 bases between them. The CDR3 extends over 18 amino acids. DNA of the CDR3: TGCGCCAGCAGCCAAGATATGGAAACGAGCTCCTATAATTCACCCCTCCACTTT. Protein: CASSQDMETSSYNSPLHF.

This clonotype appeared a few times. The chain couples TRBV3-1 to TRBJ2-7, with D possibly TRBD1 on 6 matching bases. Between the trimmed V and J ends, which lost 0 bases and 4 bases, there was a span of 16 bases. Germline loops: CDR1 LGHDT, CDR2 YNNKEL (reference sequence). This CDR3 spans 16 amino acids. CDR3 residues: CASSQEGQRGGYEQYF. The CDR3 DNA sequence: TGTGCCAGCAGCCAAGAAGGCCAGAGAGGGGGATACGAGCAGTACTTC.

This clonotype came up a few times. In DNA, the CDR3 is TGTGCCAGCAGGGGACTAGCGGGAGGAGCGGAGCAGTTCTTC. As protein: CASRGLAGGAEQFF. The gene calls are TRBV11-1 and TRBJ2-1; 15 positions match TRBD2. This CDR3 spans 14 amino acids. The germline V gene encodes CDR1 SGHAT and CDR2 FQDESV (reference sequence). After removal of 6 bases from V and 10 bases from J, the junction contained 4 bases not matched to a gene.

The CDR3 spells CASSLDLRQGVEQYF. The DNA of the CDR3 is TGCGCCAGCAGCTTGGATCTACGGCAGGGTGTCGAGCAGTACTTC. This chain uses TRBV5-1 with TRBJ2-7; D is possibly TRBD1 (5 bases). CDR3 length: 15 amino acids. V was pared by 0 bases and J by 6 bases, with 16 bases between. Germline V gene data show CDR1 as SGHRS and CDR2 as YFSETQ.

The chain combines TRBV20-1 with TRBJ2-7, with 10 nucleotides matching TRBD1. Germline loops: CDR1 DFQATT, CDR2 SNEGSKA (reference sequence). With V trimmed by 6 bases and J by 3 bases, 2 bases remained unmatched. CDR3 length: 12 residues. CDR3 sequence reads: CSAGTGDYEQYF. DNA for the CDR3: TGCAGTGCCGGGACAGGGGACTACGAGCAGTACTTC.

This chain connects TRBV4-3 to TRBJ1-2; D ambiguous. The germline V gene encodes CDR1 LGHNA and CDR2 YSLEER. The CDR3 loop spans 14 amino acids. V was trimmed by 6 bases and J by 5 bases, leaving 16 bases between them. The CDR3 here is CASRDWWGRYGYTF. The CDR3 DNA sequence: TGCGCCAGCAGGGACTGGTGGGGTCGATATGGCTACACCTTC.

The rearrangement uses TRBV20-1 and TRBJ1-6; D is uncertain. The CDR3 covers 14 residues. The germline gives CDR1 DFQATT, CDR2 SNEGSKA (reference sequence). The germline V and J ends were trimmed by 1 base and 8 bases, with 12 bases remaining between them. CDR3 nucleotide sequence: TGCAGTGCTAGAGTTGCGGGAAGTGATTCACCCCTCCACTTT. Amino acid sequence: CSARVAGSDSPLHF.

This clonotype came up many times. The V and J genes are TRBV24-1 and TRBJ2-2; tentatively, D is TRBD2 (6 bases). V gave up 0 bases and J gave up 2 bases, with 9 bases separating them. From germline, CDR1 is KGHDR and CDR2 SFDVKD. This CDR3 contains 16 residues. The CDR3 region is CATSDLSSVNTGELFF. The DNA of the CDR3 is TGTGCCACCAGTGATTTGTCTAGCGTAAACACCGGGGAGCTGTTTTTT.

This clonotype was observed many times. This chain uses TRBV7-8 with TRBJ2-1, with D possibly matching TRBD1 (5 bases). With 1 base removed from V and 4 bases from J, the gap between germline ends came to 11 bases. Germline V gene lookup returns CDR1 SGHVS and CDR2 FQNEAQ. The CDR3 covers 15 residues. The CDR3 spells CASSLVPSGYNEQFF. DNA for the CDR3: TGTGCCAGCAGCTTAGTACCTTCAGGGTACAATGAGCAGTTCTTC.

This clonotype was seen at least ten times. The chain couples TRBV25-1 to TRBJ2-1; possibly TRBD1 for D (6 bases). The CDR3 sequence is 16 residues long. Trimming shortened V by 3 bases and J by 1 base, and 13 bases separated the two germline ends. Germline lookup yields CDR1 MGHDK and CDR2 SYGVNS. The CDR3 spells CASSELQGESYNEQFF. The CDR3 coding sequence is TGTGCCAGCAGTGAGTTACAGGGAGAATCCTACAATGAGCAGTTCTTC.

Many counts were recorded for this clonotype. CDR3 DNA: TGCAGCGTTGTTAGGCTAGCGGTTTACAATGAGCAGTTCTTC. Residues: CSVVRLAVYNEQFF. The J gene is TRBJ2-1, the V gene TRBV29-1; the match to TRBD2 covers 7 bases. This CDR3 contains 14 residues. Germline CDR1 is SQVTM and CDR2 is ANQGSEA. V was clipped by 4 bases and J by 4 bases; unmatched bases: 7.

The chain carries TRBV30 and TRBJ2-6; D may be TRBD2 (5 bases). The germline V and J ends were trimmed by 8 bases and 4 bases, with 21 bases remaining between them. The germline gives CDR1 GTSNPN, CDR2 SVGIG (reference sequence). The CDR3 is 16 amino acids. The CDR3 sequence: CAVSKDRLAGANVLTF. CDR3 sequence (DNA): TGTGCCGTCAGCAAGGACCGTTTAGCGGGGGCCAACGTCCTGACTTTC.

The chain links TRBV10-3 to TRBJ2-1; D might be TRBD2 (6 bases). Per the germline V gene, CDR1 is ENHRY and CDR2 is SYGVKD. The CDR3 length is 12 residues. V lost 2 bases, J lost 8 bases, and 7 bases lay in between. The CDR3 here is CAISEGGYEQFF. DNA for the CDR3: TGTGCCATCAGTGAGGGGGGGTATGAGCAGTTCTTC.